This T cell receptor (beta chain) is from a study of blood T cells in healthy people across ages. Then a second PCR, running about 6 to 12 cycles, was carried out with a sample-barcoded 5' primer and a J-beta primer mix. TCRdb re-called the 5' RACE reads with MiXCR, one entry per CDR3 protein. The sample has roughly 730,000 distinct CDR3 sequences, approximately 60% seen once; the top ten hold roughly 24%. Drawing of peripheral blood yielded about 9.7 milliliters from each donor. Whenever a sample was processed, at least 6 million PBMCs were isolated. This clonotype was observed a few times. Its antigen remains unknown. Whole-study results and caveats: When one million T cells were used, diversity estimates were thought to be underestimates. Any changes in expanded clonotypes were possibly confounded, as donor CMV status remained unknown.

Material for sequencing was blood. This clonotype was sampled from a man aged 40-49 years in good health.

The CDR3 reads CSARVASGTTYEQYF. CDR3 DNA sequence: TGCAGTGCTAGAGTCGCTAGCGGTACGACCTACGAGCAGTACTTC. The chain combines TRBV20-1 with TRBJ2-7; 7 bases are a match to TRBD2. The CDR3 contains 15 residues. Trimming removed 1 base from V and 2 bases from J; junction bases left unmatched: 8. The germline CDR1 and CDR2 sequences are DFQATT and SNEGSKA (reference sequence).